Listed here are 14 T cell receptor beta chains from one sample, sequenced in a study of control samples from healthy donors and cancer patients. TCRdb's copy holds only in-frame clones and misses some; the assay was immunoSEQ multiplex PCR. The sample carries approximately 68,000 clones, 83% recorded once. Source material: blood. The receptors stem from a man between 60 and 70 years old in good health.

The chain joins TRBV19 to TRBJ1-4; D is ambiguous. Trimming took off 7 bases at V and 6 bases at J, with 15 bases between the two ends. This CDR3 region has 14 residues. From germline, CDR1 is LNHDA and CDR2 SQIVND (reference sequence). In DNA form, the CDR3 reads TGTGCCAGTACCCGCCGGCCCGAGGATGAAAAACTGTTTTTT. Translated, it gives CASTRRPEDEKLFF.

The chain couples TRBV6-6 to TRBJ1-5; the D gene is possibly TRBD1 (5 bases). The germline V and J ends were trimmed by 4 bases and 3 bases, with 16 bases remaining between them. Germline CDR1 MNHNY, CDR2 SVGAGI (reference sequence). The CDR3 covers 16 residues. The CDR3 DNA follows: TGTGCCAGCAGTTCGAACCCCAGGGAGTACAATCAGCCCCAGCATTTT. It yields the protein CASSSNPREYNQPQHF.

This chain links TRBV19 with TRBJ2-7; TRBD2 might be the D (6 bases). Trimming removed 3 bases at V and 0 bases at J, with 9 bases between. Germline V gives CDR1 LNHDA, CDR2 SQIVND (reference sequence). This CDR3 is 14 amino acids long. Here the CDR3 DNA reads TGTGCCAGTAGTATTGGACTACACTCCTACGAGCAGTACTTC. Amino acids: CASSIGLHSYEQYF.

This chain uses TRBV30 with TRBJ2-3, with TRBD1 matching 7 bases. CDR3 size: 14 residues. J lost 6 bases, V lost 0 bases, and 6 bases had no gene match. Germline CDR1 reads GTSNPN; CDR2 reads SVGIG (reference sequence). CDR3 DNA sequence: TGTGCCTGGAGTGTGGGACAGCCTTTCGATACGCAGTATTTT. Translating it yields CAWSVGQPFDTQYF.

V and J are TRBV7-9 and TRBJ1-1, with 9 bases identical to TRBD1. Trimming cost V 5 bases and J 6 bases; bases outside gene matches: 7. This CDR3 comprises 14 residues. Germline V gene sequence: CDR1 SEHNR, CDR2 FQNEAQ (reference sequence). The CDR3 nucleotides are TGTGCCAGCAGCCACCGGGACAGGGCAGCTGAAGCTTTCTTT. Protein sequence: CASSHRDRAAEAFF.

This clone has a single count. The chain recombines TRBV11-3 with TRBJ2-3, with D uncertain. Trimming shortened V by 1 base and J by 4 bases, and 12 bases separated the two germline ends. The CDR3 totals 15 residues. Germline V gene lookup returns CDR1 SGHNT and CDR2 YENEEA. The CDR3, as DNA: TGTGCCAGCAGCTTAGGATGGAGTGTGGCAGATACGCAGTATTTT. Residues: CASSLGWSVADTQYF.

This clone was seen only a few times. The chain combines TRBV30 with TRBJ2-1; 8 bases agree with TRBD2. Germline V gene data show CDR1 as GTSNPN and CDR2 as SVGIG (reference sequence). J lost 8 bases, V lost 3 bases, and 15 bases had no gene match. CDR3 size: 16 residues. This CDR3 reads CAWRDGRLAGGDEQFF. The DNA for the CDR3 is TGTGCCTGGAGGGACGGTCGGCTAGCGGGCGGGGATGAGCAGTTCTTC.

CDR3 DNA: TGCGCCAGCAGCCAAGACCCGGAGACTCTCAATGAGCAGTTCTTC. Encoded protein: CASSQDPETLNEQFF. This rearrangement joins TRBV4-3 to TRBJ2-1; D is uncertain. V was cut by 0 bases and J by 6 bases, with 12 bases left in between. The V gene's germline CDR1 is LGHNA and CDR2 YSLEER. The CDR3 is 15 residues long.

The chain employs TRBV15 and TRBJ2-1; maybe TRBD1 (6 bases). Per the germline V gene, CDR1 is LNHNV and CDR2 is YYDKDF (reference sequence). The V end was cut by 1 base, the J end by 9 bases, with 16 bases between. CDR3 length equals 15 residues. CDR3 amino acids: CATSRARIQGGEQFF. In DNA, the CDR3 is TGTGCCACCAGCAGAGCCAGGATACAAGGGGGTGAGCAGTTCTTC.

This clone showed up just a few times. This sequence joins TRBV27 and TRBJ2-1, with unresolved D. The CDR3 is 13 residues long. Trimming stripped 8 bases from V and 0 bases from J, with 8 bases between. Germline CDR1 reads MNHEY; CDR2 reads SMNVEV (reference sequence). Here the CDR3 DNA reads TGTGCCAGCCGTATGAGCTCCTACAATGAGCAGTTCTTC. This translates into CASRMSSYNEQFF.

The chain recombines TRBV18 with TRBJ2-1; D uncertain. The CDR3 runs to 14 residues. Trimming removed 3 bases at V and 4 bases at J, with 10 bases between. Germline V lookup: CDR1 KGHSH, CDR2 LQKENI. As DNA, the CDR3 is TGTGCCAGCTCACCGCAGACCCTATACAATGAGCAGTTCTTC. Protein product: CASSPQTLYNEQFF.

This chain connects TRBV18 to TRBJ2-1, with a tentative D call TRBD2 (6 bases). The CDR3 runs to 16 residues. CDR1 is KGHSH, CDR2 LQKENI, per germline. V gave up 5 bases and J gave up 6 bases, with 20 bases separating them. DNA of the CDR3: TGTGCCAGCTCAAGCTCTTTGCGGGATGTTGGCAATGAGCAGTTCTTC. This translates into CASSSSLRDVGNEQFF.

The chain employs TRBV28 and TRBJ1-2; 11 bases line up with TRBD1. The CDR3 is 15 residues long. V gave up 8 bases and J gave up 4 bases; unmatched junction bases: 9. Germline-derived CDR1 and CDR2 are MDHEN and SYDVKM. CDR3 loop: CASGSTGTGGYGYTF. The CDR3 DNA sequence: TGTGCCAGCGGGTCTACCGGGACAGGGGGCTATGGCTACACCTTC.

The rearrangement links TRBV19 to TRBJ2-7; D remains ambiguous. CDR3 length: 13 amino acids. Trimming took 5 bases from V and 6 from J, leaving 14 bases between them. Looked up from germline, CDR1 is LNHDA and CDR2 is SQIVND (reference sequence). For the CDR3, the DNA is TGTGCCAGTAGTTTAGCCCCGGGCTTCGAGCAGTACTTC. Encoded protein: CASSLAPGFEQYF.